The 15 T cell receptor beta chains below come from one sample, sequenced in a study of control samples from healthy donors and cancer patients. Produced via immunoSEQ multiplex PCR; TCRdb's table is partial and in-frame only. The data show more than 100,000 clones, roughly 90% seen once. Sample: blood. The receptors shown here come from a young man in good health.

The chain uses TRBV2 and TRBJ2-7, with 12 bases that match TRBD2. The junction had 5 bases not matched to a gene; V was cut back by 6 bases and J by 2 bases. This CDR3 is 15 amino acids long. Germline V gene sequence: CDR1 SNHLY, CDR2 FYNNEI. CDR3 sequence (DNA): TGTGCCAGCAGAGCACTAGCGGGGGGAACCTACGAGCAGTACTTC. This encodes CASRALAGGTYEQYF.

The rearrangement joins TRBV2 to TRBJ2-7; a weak D match, TRBD1 (5 bases). Germline CDR1 and CDR2: SNHLY and FYNNEI. The CDR3 spans 12 residues. Trimming left V 2 bases short and J 4 bases short, with 6 bases between. This chain's CDR3 is CASSEKGYEQYV. Here the CDR3 DNA reads TGTGCCAGCAGTGAAAAGGGGTACGAGCAGTACGTC.

The chain couples TRBV3-1 (or the pseudogene TRBV3-2) to TRBJ2-2; D is uncertain. The germline gives CDR1 LGHDT, CDR2 YNNKEL (reference sequence). The V end lost 1 base, the J end lost 8 bases, and 20 bases lay between the germline ends. This CDR3 region has 17 residues. CDR3 coding DNA: TGTGCCAGCAGCCAAGCCCTCTCCTCGGCAGAAAGAGGGGAGCTGTTTTTT. Its translation is CASSQALSSAERGELFF.

The chain combines TRBV5-1 with TRBJ1-4; the match to TRBD1 covers 7 bases. This CDR3 comprises 14 residues. V was pared by 3 bases and J by 4 bases, with 3 bases of the junction left unmatched. Germline V gene sequence: CDR1 SGHRS, CDR2 YFSETQ. The CDR3 region is CASSSGGFNEKLFF. In DNA form, the CDR3 reads TGCGCCAGCAGCTCAGGGGGTTTTAATGAAAAACTGTTTTTT.

The chain carries TRBV29-1 and TRBJ1-2; D not certain. Between the trimmed V and J ends, which lost 2 bases and 4 bases, there was a span of 14 bases. This CDR3 comprises 14 residues. The V gene's germline CDR1 is SQVTM and CDR2 ANQGSEA. The chain's CDR3 is CSVEYYGVSYGYTF. The CDR3 DNA follows: TGCAGCGTTGAATATTACGGGGTTTCCTATGGCTACACCTTC.

This clone was seen a few times. This chain joins TRBV5-5 and TRBJ2-7; maybe TRBD1 (5 bases). V was clipped by 0 bases and J by 6 bases, with 10 bases between them. The germline gives CDR1 SGHKS, CDR2 YYEKEE (reference sequence). This CDR3 spans 13 amino acids. The CDR3 DNA reads as TGTGCCAGCAGCTTGGGAAGGGGTGGCGAGCAGTACGTC. It is translated as CASSLGRGGEQYV.

The CDR3 reads CATSGDRGNSPLHF. The CDR3 DNA reads TGTGCCACCAGCGGGGACAGGGGGAATTCACCCCTCCACTTT. V gene TRBV15 combines with J gene TRBJ1-6; 11 bases are a match to TRBD1. From germline, CDR1 is LNHNV and CDR2 YYDKDF (reference sequence). J lost 7 bases, V lost 5 bases, and 1 base had no gene match. The CDR3 runs 14 residues.

The chain employs TRBV4-3 and TRBJ1-5; D is possibly TRBD1 (5 bases). Germline CDR1 LGHNA, CDR2 YSLEER. Deletions cut 1 base from V and 3 bases from J, with 10 bases between. The CDR3 is made up of 15 amino acids. CDR3 sequence (DNA): TGCGCCAGCAGCCAAGGGTGGGGCGACAATCAGCCCCAGCATTTT. Its protein is CASSQGWGDNQPQHF.

The chain combines TRBV29-1 with TRBJ2-3, with TRBD2 matching over 14 bases. CDR3 length: 17 residues. J lost 0 bases, V lost 6 bases, and 8 bases had no gene match. CDR1 and CDR2 from the germline V gene are SQVTM and ANQGSEA. CDR3 region: CSVAGTSGSTSTDTQYF. Written as DNA, the CDR3 is TGCAGCGTAGCCGGGACTAGCGGGAGCACTAGCACAGATACGCAGTATTTT.

The chain has TRBV5-1 and TRBJ1-4; D is undetermined. In germline, CDR1 is SGHRS, CDR2 YFSETQ. Trimming shortened V by 1 base and J by 3 bases, and 7 bases separated the two germline ends. The CDR3 covers 14 residues. CDR3 sequence: CASSLLGANEKLFF. CDR3 coding DNA: TGCGCCAGCAGCTTGCTGGGAGCTAATGAAAAACTGTTTTTT.

The chain joins TRBV5-6 to TRBJ2-3; 10 bases fit TRBD2. V shed 1 base and J 2 bases; nucleotides not matched to a gene: 7. This CDR3 is built from 17 residues. Germline CDR1 SGHDT, CDR2 YYEEEE. CDR3 nucleotide sequence: TGTGCCAGCAGCTTGCGTCTAGCGGGGGCGTACACAGATACGCAGTATTTT. Residues: CASSLRLAGAYTDTQYF. Together with reference TRBV5-6 and TRBJ2-3, the CDR3 gives the full variable domain: DAGVTQSPTHLIKTRGQQVTLRCSPKSGHDTVSWYQQALGQGPQFIFQYYEEEERQRGNFPDRFSGHQFPNYSSELNVNALLLGDSALYLCASSLRLAGAYTDTQYFGPGTRLTVL.

This clone appeared once. J is TRBJ1-1 and V is TRBV13; D possibly corresponds to TRBD1 (6 bases). CDR3 length: 13 residues. V lost 1 base, J lost 3 bases, and 6 bases lay in between. The germline CDR1 and CDR2 sequences are PRHDT and FYEKMQ (reference sequence). The CDR3 DNA reads as TGTGCCAGCAGCTTAGAGGGGGACACTGAAGCTTTCTTT. It translates to CASSLEGDTEAFF.

The chain uses TRBV2 and TRBJ2-3, with a tentative D call TRBD2 (6 bases). V dropped 5 bases and J dropped 4 bases, with 13 bases sitting between them. Germline V gives CDR1 SNHLY, CDR2 FYNNEI. CDR3 length equals 14 residues. The CDR3: CASSLAESPDTQYF. CDR3 nucleotides: TGTGCCAGCAGTTTAGCGGAGTCCCCAGATACGCAGTATTTT. Drawing the rest from reference TRBV2 and TRBJ2-3, the complete variable domain is EPEVTQTPSHQVTQMGQEVILRCVPISNHLYFYWYRQILGQKVEFLVSFYNNEISEKSEIFDDQFSVERPDGSNFTLKIRSTKLEDSAMYFCASSLAESPDTQYFGPGTRLTVL.

In its sample, this clone was seen once. The chain combines TRBV21-1 with TRBJ1-2; no DNA check was done on the table's D call, TRBD1. TRBV21-1 is marked as a pseudogene. The CDR3 covers 13 residues. This CDR3 reads CASLGTEYYGYTF. In DNA form, the CDR3 reads TGTGCCAGCCTCGGGACAGAATACTATGGCTACACCTTC.

The chain links TRBV30 to TRBJ1-6; unclear D gene. Germline values: CDR1 GTSNPN, CDR2 SVGIG (reference sequence). CDR3 length: 14 amino acids. Trimming pared 1 base from V and 7 bases from J, leaving 11 bases between. The CDR3 region has the DNA TGTGCCTGGAGTGCTCAGGCGACAAATTCACCCCTCCACTTT. Translated: CAWSAQATNSPLHF.